This TCR beta chain comes out of a study of T cells in localized non-small cell lung cancer. Study-wide results and limits: Maximal T cell clonality occurred in uninvolved adjacent lung, with tumor ranking below it.

Profiled with immunoSEQ multiplex PCR; TCRdb holds only in-frame clones, not every one. Among 20,000 to 25,000 clones, approximately 86% were seen once, and the ten largest hold over 20%. The CDR3 covers 15 residues. Germline V gene data show CDR1 as MNHNS and CDR2 as SASEGT. After removal of 8 bases from V and 0 bases from J, the junction contained 5 bases not matched to a gene. As concerns this clone: Its specificity is not known.

This clonotype originated in a man aged 40-75 years with stage II squamous cell lung carcinoma. Here the sequenced sample was PBMCs, taken before any cancer treatment. The chain uses TRBV6-1 and TRBJ2-3; TRBD1 matches at 10 bases. The CDR3 nucleotides read TGTGCCAGCGGTCGACAGGGGGCGAGCACAGATACGCAGTATTTT. Translating gives CASGRQGASTDTQYF.